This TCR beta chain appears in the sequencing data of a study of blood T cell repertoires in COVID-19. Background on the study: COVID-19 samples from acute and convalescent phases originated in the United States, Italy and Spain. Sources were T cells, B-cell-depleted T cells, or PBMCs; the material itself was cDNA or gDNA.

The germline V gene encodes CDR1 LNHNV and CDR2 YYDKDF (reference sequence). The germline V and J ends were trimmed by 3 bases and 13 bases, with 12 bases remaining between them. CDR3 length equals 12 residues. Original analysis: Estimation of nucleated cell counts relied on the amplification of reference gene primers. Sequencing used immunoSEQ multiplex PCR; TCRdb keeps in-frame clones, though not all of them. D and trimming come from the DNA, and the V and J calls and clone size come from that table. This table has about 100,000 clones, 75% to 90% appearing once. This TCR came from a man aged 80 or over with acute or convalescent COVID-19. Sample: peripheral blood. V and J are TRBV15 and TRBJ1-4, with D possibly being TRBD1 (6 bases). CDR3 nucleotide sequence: TGTGCCACCAGCAGGGCCAGGGGCGGACTGTTTTTT. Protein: CATSRARGGLFF.